Presented here are 26 T cell receptor beta chains from one specimen sequenced in a study of OX40 agonist ivuxolimab in advanced cancers. Profiling relied on immunoSEQ multiplex PCR, and the TCRdb table lists in-frame clones only, not all of them. Of 57,000 or so clones in the sample, roughly 86% were seen once. The source material was CD4+ or CD8+ T cells sorted from blood, sampled in a trial of the OX40 agonist ivuxolimab. All receptors derive from an adult with an advanced solid tumor such as melanoma, head and neck, liver or kidney cancer.

The chain combines TRBV5-1 with TRBJ2-1; the match to TRBD1 covers 7 bases. The V gene end was trimmed by 5 bases and the J gene end by 0 bases; junction bases not matched to a gene: 8. CDR1 is SGHRS and CDR2 is YFSETQ in the germline V gene. This CDR3 comprises 16 residues. The CDR3, as DNA: TGCGCCAGCAGGGAGGCTGACAGGGTCTCCTACAATGAGCAGTTCTTC. Translation: CASREADRVSYNEQFF.

The chain couples TRBV5-5 to TRBJ1-2, with no clear D. V lost 0 bases to trimming and J lost 0 bases, with 9 bases between them. In germline, CDR1 is SGHKS, CDR2 YYEKEE (reference sequence). The CDR3 has 15 residues. CDR3 coding DNA: TGTGCCAGCAGCTTGGCGACGGCGGCTAACTATGGCTACACCTTC. Amino acid sequence: CASSLATAANYGYTF.

The V call is TRBV20-1, the J call TRBJ2-5; no clear D gene. Germline loops: CDR1 DFQATT, CDR2 SNEGSKA (reference sequence). CDR3 size: 11 residues. V lost 6 bases, J lost 5 bases, and 10 bases lay in between. The CDR3 nucleotides read TGCAGTGCCAGCCCCTCCGAGACCCAGTACTTC. It is translated as CSASPSETQYF.

This chain joins TRBV19 and TRBJ1-4; no clear D gene. Germline CDR1 LNHDA, CDR2 SQIVND (reference sequence). The CDR3 extends over 14 amino acids. Trimming removed 6 bases at V and 5 bases at J, with 13 bases between. For the CDR3, the DNA is TGTGCCAGTAGGACGAAAGTGAAGAATGAAAAACTGTTTTTT. This gives the protein CASRTKVKNEKLFF.

V gene TRBV11-2 combines with J gene TRBJ2-2; D tentatively reads TRBD1 or TRBD2 (5 bases each). The CDR3 has 17 amino acids. Germline CDR1 is SGHAT and CDR2 is FQNNGV. The V end was cut by 5 bases, the J end by 2 bases, with 18 bases between. CDR3 amino acids: CASSPWGIAANTGELFF. CDR3 DNA: TGTGCCAGCAGCCCGTGGGGGATCGCGGCTAACACCGGGGAGCTGTTTTTT.

V and J are TRBV1 and TRBJ2-3; the DNA was not used to check the table's D call, TRBD2. TRBV1 is noted as a pseudogene. This CDR3 is 15 amino acids long. CDR3 amino acids: CTSSQERTISDTQYF. Written as DNA, the CDR3 is TGCACCAGCAGCCAAGAGAGGACTATTTCAGATACGCAGTATTTT.

V usage is TRBV7-9 and J usage is TRBJ1-2; D is ambiguous. The CDR3 sequence is 15 residues long. Germline V gene sequence: CDR1 SEHNR, CDR2 FQNEAQ (reference sequence). V dropped 0 bases and J dropped 2 bases, with 10 bases sitting between them. The CDR3 DNA sequence: TGTGCCAGCAGCTTAGCGGGTGGGGAAAACTATGGCTACACCTTC. It specifies CASSLAGGENYGYTF.

J is TRBJ2-6 and V is TRBV18, with D perhaps TRBD1 (5 bases). CDR3 size: 16 residues. The V end was cut by 6 bases, the J end by 4 bases, with 16 bases between. CDR1 is KGHSH and CDR2 is LQKENI in the germline V gene. The CDR3 spells CASSPTVPRGANVLTF. The CDR3 bases are TGTGCCAGCTCTCCGACAGTTCCCCGGGGGGCCAACGTCCTGACTTTC.

This chain uses TRBV18 with TRBJ1-1, with TRBD1 as a possible D gene (5 bases). Trimming removed 1 base from V and 2 bases from J, with 17 bases in between. Germline V gene data show CDR1 as KGHSH and CDR2 as LQKENI. CDR3 length: 17 residues. CDR3 DNA: TGTGCCAGCTCACCACTGGCTCCTATGGGGCTAAACACTGAAGCTTTCTTT. Protein: CASSPLAPMGLNTEAFF.

This clone has a count of ten or more. The J gene is TRBJ2-6, the V gene TRBV7-8, with D uncertain. CDR1 and CDR2 from the germline V gene are SGHVS and FQNEAQ. The CDR3 length is 14 residues. The V and J ends lost 8 bases and 1 base respectively, with 9 bases between them. CDR3: CASSVGSGANVLTF. The CDR3 DNA follows: TGTGCCAGCTCAGTAGGGTCTGGGGCCAACGTCCTGACTTTC. The full variable domain, completed using reference TRBV7-8 and TRBJ2-6, is GAGVSQSPRYKVAKRGQDVALRCDPISGHVSLFWYQQALGQGPEFLTYFQNEAQLDKSGLPSDRFFAERPEGSVSTLKIQRTQQEDSAVYLCASSVGSGANVLTFGAGSRLTVL.

The chain uses TRBV10-2 and TRBJ2-2; D may be TRBD2 (6 bases). Germline V CDR1 and CDR2: WSHSY, SAAADI. V was cut by 6 bases and J by 5 bases, with 16 bases left in between. This CDR3 spans 15 amino acids. The CDR3: CASSERRGLTGELFF. In DNA form, the CDR3 reads TGCGCCAGCAGCGAAAGGCGGGGTTTAACCGGGGAGCTGTTTTTT.

The chain has TRBV6-6 and TRBJ1-2; D gene unclear. Trimming removed 7 bases from V and 2 bases from J, with 17 bases in between. Germline V gene lookup returns CDR1 MNHNY and CDR2 SVGAGI (reference sequence). The CDR3 covers 15 residues. This chain's CDR3 is CASTHREGGNYGYTF. CDR3 DNA: TGTGCCAGCACCCACCGGGAGGGAGGAAACTATGGCTACACCTTC.

J is TRBJ1-2 and V is TRBV7-8; D gene ambiguous. The CDR3 extends over 15 amino acids. CDR1 is SGHVS, CDR2 FQNEAQ, per germline. The V gene lost 5 bases and the J gene lost 3 bases, with 16 bases spanning the gap. The CDR3 spells CASSPLRVVDYGYTF. The CDR3 DNA is TGTGCCAGCAGCCCCTTGAGGGTGGTCGACTATGGCTACACCTTC.

V and J are TRBV6-5 and TRBJ1-5, with D possibly matching TRBD1 (6 bases). CDR1 MNHEY and CDR2 SVGAGI come from the germline V gene. This CDR3 is built from 16 residues. Trimming left V 4 bases short and J 8 bases short, with 21 bases between. The CDR3 coding sequence is TGTGCCAGCAGTTCTGGAGGTTGGGGGGGCAGGGAGCCCCAGCATTTT. Amino acid sequence: CASSSGGWGGREPQHF.

This clone was observed once. The chain uses TRBV5-1 and TRBJ1-1; maybe TRBD1 (6 bases). This CDR3 contains 15 residues. Trimming left V 4 bases short and J 1 base short, with 14 bases between. Germline loops: CDR1 SGHRS, CDR2 YFSETQ. CDR3 region: CASSSWTAPNTEAFF. In nucleotides, the CDR3 is TGCGCCAGCAGCAGCTGGACAGCGCCGAACACTGAAGCTTTCTTT.

This rearrangement joins TRBV28 to TRBJ1-2; 12 nucleotides align to TRBD1. The CDR3 is 13 amino acids. Germline V lookup: CDR1 MDHEN, CDR2 SYDVKM. The trim removed 8 bases at V and 6 bases at J, leaving 4 bases unmatched. The CDR3 bases are TGTGCCAGCCGGGACAGGGGGCGGGATGGCTACACCTTC. Protein sequence: CASRDRGRDGYTF.

This sequence joins TRBV2 and TRBJ1-5; D possibly corresponds to TRBD1 (6 bases). The CDR3 runs 15 residues. Trimming stripped 5 bases from V and 6 bases from J, with 17 bases between. Germline lookup yields CDR1 SNHLY and CDR2 FYNNEI. Here the CDR3 reads CASSRGGEVVQPQHF. CDR3 nucleotide sequence: TGTGCCAGCAGTCGTGGGGGCGAGGTAGTTCAGCCCCAGCATTTT.

J is TRBJ2-4 and V is TRBV19; D perhaps matches TRBD1 (6 bases). In germline, CDR1 is LNHDA, CDR2 SQIVND (reference sequence). Trimming removed 1 base at V and 9 bases at J, with 13 bases between. The CDR3 is 14 residues long. DNA of the CDR3: TGTGCCAGTAGTATAGGGGGGCCCGAACGCATTCAGTACTTC. Its translation: CASSIGGPERIQYF.

This chain uses TRBV6-5 with TRBJ1-1; the D gene is possibly TRBD1 (6 bases). The CDR3 runs to 16 residues. CDR1 MNHEY and CDR2 SVGAGI come from the germline V gene. With 2 bases removed from V and 7 bases from J, the gap between germline ends came to 20 bases. CDR3 in amino acids: CASSYAPAGVGSEAFF. The CDR3 nucleotides read TGTGCCAGCAGTTACGCCCCGGCAGGGGTGGGTAGTGAAGCTTTCTTT.

In its sample, this clone is medium-sized. J is TRBJ1-1 and V is TRBV6-5; no reliable D call. The germline V and J ends were trimmed by 0 bases and 4 bases, with 12 bases remaining between them. CDR1 is MNHEY and CDR2 is SVGAGI in the germline V gene. The CDR3 spans 15 residues. The CDR3 sequence: CASSYSPGGFTEAFF. CDR3 coding DNA: TGTGCCAGCAGTTACTCTCCCGGAGGGTTCACTGAAGCTTTCTTT.

CDR3 bases: TGCGCCAGCAGTGAGGAAGGGGGCACCGGGGAGCTGTTTTTT. Protein: CASSEEGGTGELFF. V gene TRBV10-1 combines with J gene TRBJ2-2; D perhaps matches TRBD1 (6 bases). Between the trimmed V and J ends, which lost 2 bases and 4 bases, there was a span of 8 bases. The CDR3 totals 14 residues. In germline, CDR1 is WNHNN, CDR2 SYGVQD (reference sequence).

The V call is TRBV11-2, the J call TRBJ1-2; D is unclear. Germline V lookup: CDR1 SGHAT, CDR2 FQNNGV. The CDR3 is 13 amino acids. V was cut by 0 bases and J by 4 bases, with 6 bases left in between. CDR3 sequence reads: CASSLDSRYGYTF. The DNA for the CDR3 is TGTGCCAGCAGCTTAGACAGCCGCTATGGCTACACCTTC.

This clone was seen a single time. V usage is TRBV2 and J usage is TRBJ2-1; D gene ambiguous. The CDR3 spans 12 residues. Germline V gene data show CDR1 as SNHLY and CDR2 as FYNNEI. V gave up 8 bases and J gave up 10 bases, with 15 bases separating them. The CDR3 region has the DNA TGTGCCAGCGACTGGTATGGCAAAGAGCAGTTCTTC. Residues: CASDWYGKEQFF. Full variable domain (rest looked up from reference TRBV2 and TRBJ2-1): EPEVTQTPSHQVTQMGQEVILRCVPISNHLYFYWYRQILGQKVEFLVSFYNNEISEKSEIFDDQFSVERPDGSNFTLKIRSTKLEDSAMYFCASDWYGKEQFFGPGTRLTVL.

Only one count was recorded for this clone. The CDR3 region is CASTRAASTDTQYF. CDR3 nucleotide sequence: TGTGCCAGCACAAGGGCGGCTAGCACAGATACGCAGTATTTT. The genes are TRBV6-1 and TRBJ2-3; D unresolved. Germline CDR1 reads MNHNS; CDR2 reads SASEGT. Trimming removed 7 bases from V and 0 bases from J, with 11 bases in between. The CDR3 runs 14 residues.

The chain has TRBV19 and TRBJ2-4, with 9 bases lining up with TRBD1. J lost 6 bases, V lost 5 bases, and 8 bases had no gene match. Germline loops: CDR1 LNHDA, CDR2 SQIVND (reference sequence). This CDR3 comprises 15 residues. The CDR3 reads CASSPRTGAGNIQYF. CDR3 nucleotide sequence: TGTGCCAGTAGTCCCCGGACAGGGGCGGGAAACATTCAGTACTTC.

CDR3 in amino acids: CASSSSTSTDTQYF. In DNA form, the CDR3 reads TGCGCCAGCAGCTCTTCAACCAGCACAGATACGCAGTATTTT. The chain employs TRBV5-1 and TRBJ2-3, with D unresolved. Per the germline V gene, CDR1 is SGHRS and CDR2 is YFSETQ. Trimming cost V 3 bases and J 0 bases, with 8 bases left between them. The CDR3 is made up of 14 amino acids.